The clone carrying this T cell receptor beta chain came up a few times. Its matching antigen is unknown. The data belong to a study of response to subunit inactivated influenza vaccine. Study observations and caveats: Each seasonal influenza vaccination recruits few new T cells, the authors suggested.

Using its own MiXCR run on the RT-PCR reads, TCRdb lists one record per CDR3 protein. The data show about 190,000 distinct CDR3 sequences, approximately 14% seen once. J lost 3 bases, V lost 0 bases, and 3 bases had no gene match. This CDR3 comprises 16 residues. Germline V gives CDR1 LGHNA, CDR2 YSLEER. The material was CD8+ T cells sorted from PBMCs, obtained about 5 days after vaccination. The chain is built from TRBV4-3 and TRBJ2-2; 8 bases align to TRBD1. This sequence was found in a man aged 45-65 years who received an inactivated influenza vaccine. This CDR3 is CASSQDRGLYTGELFF. DNA for the CDR3: TGCGCCAGCAGCCAAGACAGGGGGCTGTACACCGGGGAGCTGTTTTTT.